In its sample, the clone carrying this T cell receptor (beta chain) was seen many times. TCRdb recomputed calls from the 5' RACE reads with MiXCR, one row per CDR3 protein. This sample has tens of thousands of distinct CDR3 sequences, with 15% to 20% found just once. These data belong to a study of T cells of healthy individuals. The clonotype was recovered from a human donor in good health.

The CDR3 DNA reads TGTGCCAGTAGTAGTAGAGGGGGGAGCAATCAGCCCCAGCATTTT. Translated: CASSSRGGSNQPQHF. V usage is TRBV19 and J usage is TRBJ1-5; TRBD1 might be the D (6 bases). V was trimmed by 4 bases and J by 1 base, leaving 11 bases between them. This CDR3 is built from 15 residues. CDR1 is LNHDA, CDR2 SQIVND, per germline (reference sequence).